Listed below are T cell receptor beta chains from one sample, sequenced in a study of blood T cell repertoires in COVID-19. Measured with immunoSEQ multiplex PCR; TCRdb has only the in-frame clones, and not every one. The repertoire holds 400,000 to 550,000 clones, with 70% to 90% as singletons. The source material was PBMCs or T cells enriched from blood (not recorded which). The receptors come from a woman between 18 and 30 years old with acute COVID-19. Each CDR3 is given with its conserved first and last residue. The D gene is left open where the match is weak. Clone size appears in some rows only: once, few, many, or a class for an expanded clone.

v_gene,d_gene,abundance,j_gene,CDR3nt,CDR3aa
TRBV19,-,-,TRBJ2-6,TGTGCCAGTTTACCCTATGGGGCCAACGTCCTGACTTTC,CASLPYGANVLTF
TRBV4-3,TRBD2,once,TRBJ2-7,TGCGCCAGCAGCAAATCGACTAGCCGTGTCTACGAGCAGTACTTC,CASSKSTSRVYEQYF
TRBV14,TRBD1,-,TRBJ1-2,TGTGCCAGCAGCCAAGACAACAGGGGCTATGGCTACACCTTC,CASSQDNRGYGYTF
TRBV27,TRBD1,-,TRBJ1-5,TGTGCCAGCAGCCAAGGACAGGGGGCGAAAGGCAATCAGCCCCAGCATTTT,CASSQGQGAKGNQPQHF
TRBV29-1,-,-,TRBJ1-3,TGCAGCGTTGAAGATGTGGGTAGGGGCCTCGCCCCTGGAAACACCATATATTTT,CSVEDVGRGLAPGNTIYF
TRBV6-2/TRBV6-3,-,-,TRBJ1-2,TGTGCCAGCAGTTATGATACCGCCCGGGGCACCTTC,CASSYDTARGTF
TRBV28,TRBD1,few,TRBJ1-4,TGTGCCAGCAGTTTACCTACGTTGAGGGGGCGCGAAAAACTGTTTTTT,CASSLPTLRGREKLFF
TRBV5-1,-,-,TRBJ2-5,TGCGCCAGCAGCTTAACGGGGGTACAAGAGACCCAGTACTTC,CASSLTGVQETQYF
TRBV9,TRBD2,-,TRBJ2-7,TGTGCCAGCAGCGGGGGACTAGCGGGAACCTACGAGCAGTACTTC,CASSGGLAGTYEQYF
TRBV19,-,few,TRBJ1-1,TGTGCCAGTGCCGGACAGTCCACTGAAGCTTTCTTT,CASAGQSTEAFF
TRBV11-2,TRBD1,-,TRBJ1-2,TGTGCCAGCAGCTTATTTCAGGCAGGGGGCGTGAATGGCTACACCTTC,CASSLFQAGGVNGYTF
TRBV10-3,-,few,TRBJ2-3,TGTGCCATCAGTGCTGTTGATACGCAGTATTTT,CAISAVDTQYF